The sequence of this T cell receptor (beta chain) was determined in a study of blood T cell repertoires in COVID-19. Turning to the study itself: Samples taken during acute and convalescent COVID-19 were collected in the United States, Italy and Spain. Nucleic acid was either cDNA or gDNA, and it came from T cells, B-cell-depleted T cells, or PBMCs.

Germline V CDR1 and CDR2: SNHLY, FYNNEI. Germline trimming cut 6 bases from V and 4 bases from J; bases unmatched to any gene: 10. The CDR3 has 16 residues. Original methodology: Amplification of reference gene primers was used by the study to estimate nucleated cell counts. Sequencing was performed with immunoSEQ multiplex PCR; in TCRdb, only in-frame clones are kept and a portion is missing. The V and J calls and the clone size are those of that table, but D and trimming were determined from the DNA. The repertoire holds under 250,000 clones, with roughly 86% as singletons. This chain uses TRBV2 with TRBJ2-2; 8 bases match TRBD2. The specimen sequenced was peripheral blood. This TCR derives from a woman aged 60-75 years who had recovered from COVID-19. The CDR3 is CASSSGGLLGTGELFF. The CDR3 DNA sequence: TGTGCCAGCAGCAGCGGGGGCCTGCTCGGCACCGGGGAGCTGTTTTTT.